The TCR beta chain described here comes from a study of blood T cell repertoires in COVID-19 (dated by TCRdb to about 2020). The study in broad terms: The collaborator samples originated in the United States, Italy and Spain and spanned the acute and convalescent phases of COVID-19. The repertoires were released in a freely available public database intended as a resource for research on the immune response to SARS-CoV-2. Deeply sampled blood TCRbeta repertoires from subjects exposed to, actively infected with, or recovered from COVID-19 were included in the dataset. The material from the prospective study consisted of cDNA or gDNA derived from T cells, B-cell-depleted T cells, or PBMCs. The samples were drawn from the first 160 participants of the ongoing ImmuneRACE study and from 1,254 subjects provided by 6 global collaborators. A de-identified subject ID, COVID-19 status, age in years and sex were almost always included in the sample metadata. Where available, HLA class I and class II types were obtained from metadata supplied by the sample provider rather than from assay-based typing. Results the study describes overall, beyond this receptor: Clinical and demographic metadata were provided uncurated, with the amount varying by source and participant.

Whole blood was collected in K2EDTA tubes by collaborating institutions according to the institutions' own protocols. Collaborator samples were shipped for TCRbeta analysis as frozen whole blood, isolated PBMCs, or DNA extracted from either sample type. The immunoSEQ Assay, a bias-controlled multiplex PCR, was used to amplify TCRbeta CDR3 regions from genomic DNA. As for how the authors treated the data: The number of nucleated cells in each sample was estimated from the amplification of reference gene primers within the assay. Sequence reads were collapsed and filtered to measure the absolute abundance of every unique TCRbeta CDR3 rearrangement. For each sample, productive Simpson clonality was calculated by taking the square root of Simpson's diversity index across productive rearrangements. TCRdb holds this immuneACCESS table with in-frame rearrangements only. Some clones are missing; in checked studies, unresolved V genes explain under half, and the rest has no known cause. V and J calls plus clone size are reproduced from that table; the DNA served to infer D and trimming. The sample profile shows roughly 52,000 clones; approximately 78% of them were found once. Over 5.5% of the sample belongs to the ten largest clones.

V loses 1 base, J loses 4 bases, and the germline ends lie 14 bases apart. The germline V gene gives CDR1 as LGHNT and CDR2 as FRNRAP. Taken from cysteine to phenylalanine, the CDR3 has 16 residues. Only the CDR3 region is kept as DNA, spanning 48 bases read in frame from base 1. With regard to this clone: Its antigen is currently not known. Per-nucleotide qualities are absent, and no much larger clonotype sits a single base away.

The sequencing input was peripheral blood. The clonotype originates from a human donor in a cohort sampled during active or convalescent COVID-19. The chain joins TRBV12-5 to TRBJ1-3; TRBD1 is a weak D gene call, 5 bases matching. The base sequence is TGTGCTAGTGGTTTGGACAGGTTGTCTTCCGGAAACACCATATATTTT. Its amino acids are CASGLDRLSSGNTIYF.